This TCR beta chain was captured by sequencing in a study of human T cells and chemical hapten exposure. Per the authors' pipeline: TCRs per sample had a median of around 98,000 and ranged from roughly 20,000 to 690,600. MiXCR, run by TCRdb on the RACE reads, gives a single entry per CDR3 protein. Here the V and J calls rest on TCRdb's processing, not on the authors' analysis. The table shows some 89,000 distinct CDR3 sequences, with roughly 27% occurring only once. In its sample, this clonotype was seen a few times. The CDR3 extends over 13 amino acids. V lost 1 base and J 4 bases, leaving 8 bases between the germline ends. This sample's time point: patch test 3, about 24 weeks after DPC sensitization. Treatment defined: therapeutic diphenylcyclopropenone sensitization with weekly scalp DPC.

The material sequenced was whole blood, taken in connection with sensitization to the hapten diphenylcyclopropenone (DPC). The chain is built from TRBV12-3 or TRBV12-4 and TRBJ2-7; tentatively, D is TRBD1 (5 bases). The sequence was obtained from a man in his forties with alopecia areata. Some clones in this sample may be carry-over from other donors' samples. As DNA, the CDR3 is TGTGCCAGCAGTTTAGGGACAATATACGAGCAGTACTTC. Translating it yields CASSLGTIYEQYF.